This passage covers 16 T cell receptor beta chains from one sample sequenced in a study of blood T cells in healthy people across ages. Then a second PCR, running roughly 7 to 11 cycles, was carried out with a sample-barcoded 5' primer and a J-beta primer mix. TCRdb recomputed calls from the 5' RACE reads with MiXCR, one row per CDR3 protein. The data show around 990,000 distinct CDR3 sequences, approximately 38% seen once. Source material: blood. The origin of the receptors is a man aged 18 to 30 in good health.

The chain is built from TRBV20-1 and TRBJ1-1, with 8 bases fitting TRBD1. The CDR3 extends over 12 amino acids. The V and J ends lost 6 bases and 4 bases, in that order; junction bases with no gene match: 4. The V gene's germline CDR1 is DFQATT and CDR2 SNEGSKA (reference sequence). The CDR3 nucleotides read TGCAGTGCGGGGACAGGACGCACTGAAGCTTTCTTT. Translation: CSAGTGRTEAFF.

In its sample, this clonotype was seen many times. The V call is TRBV20-1, the J call TRBJ2-3; D uncertain. Deletions cut 3 bases from V and 7 bases from J, with 8 bases between. The V gene's germline CDR1 is DFQATT and CDR2 SNEGSKA (reference sequence). The CDR3 is 11 residues long. DNA of the CDR3: TGCAGTGCTAGGTCTCCCTATACGCAGTATTTT. It is translated as CSARSPYTQYF.

This clonotype was counted only a few times. This chain links TRBV7-2 with TRBJ2-5; D gene uncertain. Germline lookup yields CDR1 SGHTA and CDR2 FQGNSA. Trimming shortened V by 0 bases and J by 0 bases, and 8 bases separated the two germline ends. The CDR3 spans 15 residues. As DNA, the CDR3 is TGTGCCAGCAGCTTAGCGCGGAGTTACCAAGAGACCCAGTACTTC. Encoded protein: CASSLARSYQETQYF.

This clonotype was seen a handful of times. The V call is TRBV20-1, the J call TRBJ2-5; TRBD2 matches at 8 bases. V was pared by 0 bases and J by 5 bases, with 8 bases of the junction left unmatched. From germline, CDR1 is DFQATT and CDR2 SNEGSKA (reference sequence). The CDR3 spans 15 residues. The CDR3 reads CSARDPAGALETQYF. As DNA, the CDR3 is TGCAGTGCTAGAGACCCAGCGGGGGCATTGGAGACCCAGTACTTC.

The chain employs TRBV5-6 and TRBJ1-5; TRBD1 matches at 9 bases. The germline CDR1 and CDR2 sequences are SGHDT and YYEEEE. The CDR3 is 15 residues long. The J segment lost 4 bases and the V segment lost 5 bases, leaving 7 bases of the junction unmatched. The CDR3 DNA sequence: TGTGCCAGCAGTAACCGGGACAGGGTGAATCAGCCCCAGCATTTT. It specifies CASSNRDRVNQPQHF.

This chain links TRBV20-1 with TRBJ2-5; D is unresolved. The CDR3 spans 14 residues. CDR1 is DFQATT, CDR2 SNEGSKA, per germline (reference sequence). Trimming removed 5 bases from V and 11 bases from J, with 24 bases in between. CDR3 amino acids: CSAADPSSGNEQYF. DNA for the CDR3: TGCAGTGCTGCAGACCCCTCCTCCGGCAATGAGCAGTACTTC.

This clonotype was seen only a few times. The CDR3 loop is CASSPGPLSPEAFF. The CDR3 DNA follows: TGTGCCAGCAGCCCTGGACCCCTAAGCCCTGAAGCTTTCTTT. This chain links TRBV7-9 with TRBJ1-1; no reliable D call. V lost 5 bases, J lost 6 bases, and 16 bases lay in between. Germline assignment: CDR1 SEHNR and CDR2 FQNEAQ (reference sequence). This CDR3 is 14 amino acids long.

The chain uses TRBV5-1 and TRBJ1-2, with 9 bases aligning to TRBD1. The CDR3 consists of 13 residues. V lost 4 bases to trimming and J lost 8 bases; unmatched junction nucleotides: 6. In germline, CDR1 is SGHRS, CDR2 YFSETQ. In nucleotides, the CDR3 is TGCGCCAGCAGCACGGGGACAGGGCAAGGCTACACCTTC. Amino acid sequence: CASSTGTGQGYTF.

The chain combines TRBV7-2 with TRBJ2-5; 8 nucleotides line up with TRBD2. Germline V gives CDR1 SGHTA, CDR2 FQGNSA. J lost 11 bases, V lost 6 bases, and 17 bases had no gene match. This CDR3 comprises 15 residues. CDR3 amino acids: CASRNSGLGYDEQYF. CDR3 sequence (DNA): TGTGCCAGCAGAAATTCGGGACTAGGTTACGATGAGCAGTACTTC.

This sequence joins TRBV7-9 and TRBJ1-1; a possible D gene is TRBD1 (5 bases). Trimming removed 1 base at V and 4 bases at J, with 16 bases between. The CDR3 runs 16 residues. CDR1 is SEHNR and CDR2 is FQNEAQ in the germline V gene (reference sequence). The CDR3 is CASSLGGGLKSTEAFF. The CDR3, as DNA: TGTGCCAGCAGCTTAGGGGGGGGGTTGAAAAGCACTGAAGCTTTCTTT.

This clonotype has ten or more counts. This chain joins TRBV9 and TRBJ2-7; the D is unclear. Germline-derived CDR1 and CDR2 are SGDLS and YYNGEE. This CDR3 spans 13 amino acids. V lost 0 bases to trimming and J lost 4 bases, with 8 bases between them. The CDR3 is CASSVEPSYEQYF. CDR3 bases: TGTGCCAGCAGCGTAGAGCCCTCGTACGAGCAGTACTTC.

This sequence joins TRBV7-8 and TRBJ1-6; 9 bases are shared with TRBD1. Germline-derived CDR1 and CDR2 are SGHVS and FQNEAQ. Trimming took 1 base from V and 0 from J; bases not matched to a gene: 10. The CDR3 is made up of 20 amino acids. CDR3 amino acids: CASSLDIHGTGSSYNSPLHF. CDR3 bases: TGTGCCAGCAGCTTAGACATCCACGGGACAGGGAGCTCCTATAATTCACCCCTCCACTTT.

This clonotype was recorded a few times. J is TRBJ1-4 and V is TRBV4-3; D is undetermined. V was trimmed by 2 bases and J by 4 bases, leaving 11 bases between them. The germline V gene has CDR1 LGHNA and CDR2 YSLEER. CDR3 size: 15 residues. CDR3 loop: CASSQSAMGNEKLFF. DNA for the CDR3: TGCGCCAGCAGCCAATCGGCGATGGGTAATGAAAAACTGTTTTTT.

This chain joins TRBV7-9 and TRBJ2-7, with D perhaps TRBD1 (6 bases). The CDR3 has 16 amino acids. The V end lost 8 bases, the J end lost 7 bases, and 27 bases lay between the germline ends. Germline lookup yields CDR1 SEHNR and CDR2 FQNEAQ (reference sequence). The CDR3 DNA follows: TGTGCCAGCTTACGACTGGGGGCCAGCTCCTACAATGAGCAGTACTTC. This sequence encodes CASLRLGASSYNEQYF.

This clonotype occurred a few times. V is TRBV9 and J is TRBJ1-6; 7 positions match TRBD1. The germline gives CDR1 SGDLS, CDR2 YYNGEE. After removal of 3 bases from V and 6 bases from J, the junction contained 6 bases not matched to a gene. This CDR3 spans 15 amino acids. CDR3 sequence: CASSDSRDSNSPLHF. The CDR3 DNA reads TGTGCCAGCAGCGACAGCCGGGACAGTAATTCACCCCTCCACTTT. Looking up the rest from reference TRBV9 and TRBJ1-6 gives the full variable domain: DSGVTQTPKHLITATGQRVTLRCSPRSGDLSVYWYQQSLDQGLQFLIQYYNGEERAKGNILERFSAQQFPDLHSELNLSSLELGDSALYFCASSDSRDSNSPLHFGNGTRLTVT.

The chain employs TRBV5-1 and TRBJ2-1; no definite D call. Germline CDR1 is SGHRS and CDR2 is YFSETQ. Deletions cut 4 bases from V and 6 bases from J, with 20 bases between. There are 16 residues in the CDR3. Here the CDR3 reads CASSPFPGPTPNEQFF. DNA of the CDR3: TGCGCCAGCAGCCCCTTCCCCGGTCCAACTCCCAATGAGCAGTTCTTC.